This TCR beta chain derives from a study of T cell repertoires in cytomegalovirus infection. Background on the study: Matching HLA type and CMV infection were both indicated by public TCR beta signatures.

Points from the study as a whole: Predominance within the ex vivo response was attributable to HLA-C-restricted CMV-specific TCR beta clonotypes. The cumulative frequency of public TCR beta families identified carriers of CMV plus the relevant HLA.

This clonotype was counted only a few times. Its matching antigen is unknown. TCRdb analysed the reads with MiXCR anew, one entry per CDR3 protein. The table includes 900,000 to 950,000 distinct CDR3 sequences, 31% detected once. The CDR3 runs to 14 residues. Between the trimmed V and J ends, which lost 3 bases and 3 bases, there was a span of 11 bases. The germline gives CDR1 ENHRY, CDR2 SYGVKD. This TCR derives from a human donor in good health (CMV status not recorded). Some clones in this sample may be carry-over from other donors' samples. The V call is TRBV10-3, the J call TRBJ2-5; D might be TRBD2 (6 bases). The source was cultured CD8+ T cells from PBMCs, collected from culture after CMV antigen stimulation. CDR3 sequence: CAISDPGGEETQYF. Written as DNA, the CDR3 is TGTGCCATCAGTGACCCCGGCGGGGAAGAGACCCAGTACTTC.